Following are 29 T cell receptor beta chains from one sample sequenced in a study of Ad26.COV2.S vaccination and SARS-CoV-2 variants. Treatment of the sample: 15 to 20 received Ad26.COV2.S at low or high dose, single or two shots; 5 received placebo; per-sample allocation not given. After the first vaccine or placebo injection, samples were drawn on day 63. TCRdb's copy holds only in-frame clones and misses some; the assay was immunoSEQ multiplex PCR. The sample shows about 680,000 clones, around 90% of them seen only once. Sequencing was performed on peripheral blood, taken in a trial of Ad26.COV2.S vaccine versus placebo. These receptors originate from a person between 18 and 60 years old who received the Ad26.COV2.S COVID-19 vaccine or a placebo.

The chain recombines TRBV3-1 (or the pseudogene TRBV3-2) with TRBJ1-2, with TRBD1 matching over 11 bases. Trimming removed 1 base from V and 4 bases from J; junction bases left unmatched: 5. The CDR3 runs 16 residues. Germline values: CDR1 LGHDT, CDR2 YNNKEL (reference sequence). Here the CDR3 reads CASSQGGGTGGYGYTF. Here the CDR3 DNA reads TGTGCCAGCAGCCAAGGGGGAGGGACAGGGGGCTATGGCTACACCTTC.

In this sample, this clone turned up a few times. The V and J genes are TRBV18 and TRBJ2-7; no firm D call. V lost 3 bases and J lost 3, with 9 bases in between. Germline loops: CDR1 KGHSH, CDR2 LQKENI. The CDR3 is made up of 13 amino acids. The CDR3 protein is CASSPGSYYEQYF. The CDR3 coding sequence is TGTGCCAGCTCACCCGGGTCCTACTACGAGCAGTACTTC.

V usage is TRBV21-1 and J usage is TRBJ2-3; TRBD1 was called by the table and not checked on the DNA. TRBV21-1 is recorded as a pseudogene. The CDR3 has 15 residues. The CDR3 region has the DNA TGTGCCAGCAGCAAGCCCGGGACAGCGGAAGATACGCAGTATTTT. It is translated as CASSKPGTAEDTQYF.

This chain connects TRBV13 to TRBJ1-6; 8 bases are shared with TRBD1. The CDR3 is 16 amino acids. The J segment lost 7 bases and the V segment lost 5 bases, leaving 10 bases of the junction unmatched. Germline CDR1 and CDR2: PRHDT and FYEKMQ (reference sequence). The CDR3 DNA reads as TGTGCCAGCAGCCACCGGGACAGGCGTATGAATTCACCCCTCCACTTT. Translated, it gives CASSHRDRRMNSPLHF.

This chain links TRBV6-5 with TRBJ2-3; D call uncertain. CDR3 length: 12 residues. The germline V and J ends were trimmed by 8 bases and 0 bases, with 6 bases remaining between them. Germline V lookup: CDR1 MNHEY, CDR2 SVGAGI. The CDR3 coding sequence is TGTGCCAGCCAGGACAGCACAGATACGCAGTATTTT. Translation gives CASQDSTDTQYF.

This clone was found once. V usage is TRBV5-4 and J usage is TRBJ2-1, with TRBD1 identical over 9 bases. This CDR3 has 15 residues. After removal of 4 bases from V and 2 bases from J, the junction contained 4 bases not matched to a gene. Per germline, CDR1 SGHNT and CDR2 YYREEE (reference sequence). The CDR3 bases are TGTGCCAGCAGCCCCGACAGGGGGGCCTACAATGAGCAGTTCTTC. It specifies CASSPDRGAYNEQFF.

This chain uses TRBV18 with TRBJ1-5; maybe TRBD1 (6 bases). The length of the CDR3 is 14 residues. The germline V and J ends were trimmed by 8 bases and 4 bases, with 15 bases remaining between them. Germline CDR1 and CDR2: KGHSH and LQKENI. The CDR3 loop reads CASHAGAGNQPQHF. CDR3 nucleotides: TGTGCCAGCCATGCGGGGGCCGGGAATCAGCCCCAGCATTTT.

The chain employs TRBV6-5 and TRBJ2-2; D is undetermined. V lost 5 bases and J lost 6, with 13 bases in between. CDR1 and CDR2 from the germline V gene are MNHEY and SVGAGI. CDR3 length: 14 amino acids. The CDR3 is CASSQLGRAGELFF. In DNA, the CDR3 is TGTGCCAGCAGTCAACTGGGTCGGGCCGGGGAGCTGTTTTTT.

V is TRBV5-1 and J is TRBJ1-2, with 10 bases identical to TRBD1. The CDR3 loop spans 17 amino acids. Germline V lookup: CDR1 SGHRS, CDR2 YFSETQ. Trimming took 4 bases from V and 7 from J; bases not matched to a gene: 16. CDR3 loop: CASSLLIPGQGDGGYTF. The CDR3 DNA reads as TGCGCCAGCAGCCTACTCATACCCGGACAGGGGGACGGTGGCTACACCTTC.

The chain joins TRBV10-3 to TRBJ1-3; no definite D call. V lost 10 bases, J lost 6 bases, and 19 bases lay in between. This CDR3 contains 14 residues. The V gene's germline CDR1 is ENHRY and CDR2 SYGVKD. The CDR3 sequence: CATRQDGYANTIYF. DNA for the CDR3: TGTGCCACCCGGCAGGACGGTTACGCAAACACCATATATTTT.

This chain connects TRBV3-1 (or the pseudogene TRBV3-2) to TRBJ2-7; TRBD2 might be the D (6 bases). The CDR3 loop spans 14 amino acids. Trimming shortened V by 4 bases and J by 5 bases, and 15 bases separated the two germline ends. Germline-derived CDR1 and CDR2 are LGHDT and YNNKEL (reference sequence). The DNA of the CDR3 is TGTGCCAGCAGCCTTTGGGAGGCTAGTCACGAGCAGTACTTC. Protein sequence: CASSLWEASHEQYF.

The V call is TRBV19, the J call TRBJ2-1, with 9 bases aligning to TRBD1. The J segment lost 7 bases and the V segment lost 6 bases, leaving 7 bases of the junction unmatched. Per the germline V gene, CDR1 is LNHDA and CDR2 is SQIVND (reference sequence). CDR3 length: 14 residues. DNA for the CDR3: TGTGCCAGTAGATCTCTGGGACAGGGTAATGAGCAGTTCTTC. Protein product: CASRSLGQGNEQFF.

The chain links TRBV18 to TRBJ2-5, with a tentative D call TRBD1 (6 bases). The germline CDR1 and CDR2 sequences are KGHSH and LQKENI. This CDR3 region has 14 residues. V was cut by 6 bases and J by 9 bases, with 20 bases left in between. CDR3 sequence (DNA): TGTGCCAGCTCGCCAGACAGACAGGTATCGGCCCAGTACTTC. Protein product: CASSPDRQVSAQYF.

This CDR3 reads CASSAGRQQETQYF. In nucleotides, the CDR3 is TGTGCCAGTAGTGCGGGACGGCAACAAGAGACCCAGTACTTC. This chain uses TRBV19 with TRBJ2-5, with D tentatively TRBD2 (6 bases). The CDR3 spans 14 residues. Looked up from germline, CDR1 is LNHDA and CDR2 is SQIVND (reference sequence). V was clipped by 5 bases and J by 2 bases, with 12 bases between them.

The rearrangement joins TRBV5-6 to TRBJ1-1; D gene ambiguous. The CDR3 consists of 14 residues. The ends were cut back, 1 base at V and 4 bases at J, with 11 bases in the middle. CDR1 and CDR2 from the germline V gene are SGHDT and YYEEEE. The CDR3 sequence is CASSLYSPVTEAFF. In DNA, the CDR3 is TGTGCCAGCAGCTTGTATTCTCCGGTCACTGAAGCTTTCTTT.

The gene calls are TRBV6-5 and TRBJ2-2; D is unclear. V lost 4 bases to trimming and J lost 2 bases, with 5 bases between them. In germline, CDR1 is MNHEY, CDR2 SVGAGI. CDR3 length equals 13 residues. The DNA for the CDR3 is TGTGCCAGCAGTTGGGATAACACCGGGGAGCTGTTTTTT. Residues: CASSWDNTGELFF.

In this sample, this clone turned up a few times. This chain uses TRBV7-8 with TRBJ2-7, with a weak D call TRBD1 (5 bases). Germline V lookup: CDR1 SGHVS, CDR2 FQNEAQ. The CDR3 loop spans 14 amino acids. Trimming left V 5 bases short and J 0 bases short, with 11 bases between. The CDR3 nucleotides read TGTGCCAGCAGCGGCGACAGCCGCTCCTACGAGCAGTACTTC. Its translation: CASSGDSRSYEQYF.

The CDR3 DNA is TGTGCCAGCAGTTTTAGCGGGAGAAACGACGAGCAGTACTTC. As protein: CASSFSGRNDEQYF. The rearrangement links TRBV27 to TRBJ2-7; 9 bases line up with TRBD2. The CDR3 runs to 14 residues. V shed 3 bases and J 5 bases; nucleotides not matched to a gene: 5. Germline V CDR1 and CDR2: MNHEY, SMNVEV (reference sequence).

The rearrangement links TRBV25-1 to TRBJ2-3; 8 bases align to TRBD2. V dropped 5 bases and J dropped 0; count of bases not matched to a gene: 10. Germline CDR1 reads MGHDK; CDR2 reads SYGVNS. The CDR3 consists of 17 residues. The CDR3 DNA reads as TGTGCCAGCAGTCTCTCCGGGGGGGCGTATAGCACAGATACGCAGTATTTT. It specifies CASSLSGGAYSTDTQYF.

This chain links TRBV10-3 with TRBJ2-7, with TRBD1 matching over 9 bases. The germline CDR1 and CDR2 sequences are ENHRY and SYGVKD. V dropped 3 bases and J dropped 5; count of bases not matched to a gene: 8. The CDR3 contains 15 residues. The CDR3: CAISDRRTGEDEQYF. As DNA, the CDR3 is TGTGCCATCAGTGACAGGCGGACAGGGGAGGACGAGCAGTACTTC.

The V gene is TRBV24-1, the J gene TRBJ2-2; 10 nucleotides match TRBD1. The CDR3 sequence is 16 residues long. V lost 1 base, J lost 6 bases, and 4 bases stayed unmatched. Germline V CDR1 and CDR2: KGHDR, SFDVKD. The CDR3 loop is CATSDFGTGVAGELFF. Here the CDR3 DNA reads TGTGCCACCAGTGATTTCGGGACAGGGGTGGCCGGGGAGCTGTTTTTT.

V gene TRBV13 combines with J gene TRBJ2-7; 10 bases match TRBD1. The length of the CDR3 is 15 residues. Trimming at V came to 3 bases and at J to 1 base, leaving 3 bases not matched to a gene. CDR1 is PRHDT, CDR2 FYEKMQ, per germline (reference sequence). CDR3 sequence: CASSFSGQGSYEQYF. The CDR3, as DNA: TGTGCCAGCAGCTTTTCGGGACAGGGGTCCTACGAGCAGTACTTC.

V usage is TRBV5-6 and J usage is TRBJ1-5, with a weak D call TRBD1 (5 bases). The CDR3 is 13 residues long. V lost 6 bases and J lost 4, with 11 bases in between. Looked up from germline, CDR1 is SGHDT and CDR2 is YYEEEE. CDR3 residues: CASTRRGNQPQHF. For the CDR3, the DNA is TGTGCCAGCACCCGACGGGGGAATCAGCCCCAGCATTTT.

The rearrangement joins TRBV4-3 to TRBJ1-4, with 10 bases fitting TRBD1. V lost 1 base and J lost 7; bases outside the gene matches: 6. CDR1 LGHNA and CDR2 YSLEER come from the germline V gene. The CDR3 has 16 amino acids. The CDR3 is CASSQGPGQGVEKLFF. As DNA, the CDR3 is TGCGCCAGCAGCCAAGGCCCAGGACAGGGGGTTGAAAAACTGTTTTTT.

Here the CDR3 DNA reads TGTGCCAGCAGCTCCTGGACTAGCGGTTACGAGCAGTACTTC. Amino acids: CASSSWTSGYEQYF. This chain uses TRBV14 with TRBJ2-7, with 10 nucleotides matching TRBD2. The V gene's germline CDR1 is SGHDN and CDR2 FVKESK. J gave up 4 bases and V 5 bases, and 5 bases lay outside the gene matches. This CDR3 contains 14 residues. The full variable domain, rest sourced from reference TRBV14 and TRBJ2-7, is EAGVTQFPSHSVIEKGQTVTLRCDPISGHDNLYWYRRVMGKEIKFLLHFVKESKQDESGMPNNRFLAERTGGTYSTLKVQPAELEDSGVYFCASSSWTSGYEQYFGPGTRLTVT.

The chain couples TRBV5-4 to TRBJ2-1; 8 bases agree with TRBD2. J lost 6 bases, V lost 0 bases, and 14 bases had no gene match. CDR3 length: 18 amino acids. CDR1 and CDR2 (germline): SGHNT, YYREEE (reference sequence). CDR3 in DNA: TGTGCCAGCAGCTTGGCGGTACGGGGTCGGGGGGGCCGCAATGAGCAGTTCTTC. Amino acid sequence: CASSLAVRGRGGRNEQFF.

The chain uses TRBV6-2 or TRBV6-3 and TRBJ1-1; 7 bases map to TRBD1. Per germline, CDR1 MNHEY and CDR2 SVGEGT. Trimming removed 4 bases from V and 2 bases from J; junction bases left unmatched: 7. The CDR3 extends over 15 amino acids. The CDR3 sequence: CASSSPGQPNTEAFF. The DNA of the CDR3 is TGTGCCAGCAGTTCCCCGGGACAGCCTAACACTGAAGCTTTCTTT.

The chain recombines TRBV7-9 with TRBJ2-1, with 10 positions matching TRBD2. V was pared by 5 bases and J by 4 bases, with 5 bases of the junction left unmatched. CDR1 is SEHNR and CDR2 is FQNEAQ in the germline V gene (reference sequence). The CDR3 has 15 residues. This CDR3 reads CASSRRLAGYNEQFF. Written as DNA, the CDR3 is TGTGCCAGCAGCCGCCGACTAGCGGGTTACAATGAGCAGTTCTTC. The whole variable domain, remainder taken from reference TRBV7-9 and TRBJ2-1, is DTGVSQNPRHKITKRGQNVTFRCDPISEHNRLYWYRQTLGQGPEFLTYFQNEAQLEKSRLLSDRFSAERPKGSFSTLEIQRTEQGDSAMYLCASSRRLAGYNEQFFGPGTRLTVL.

V usage is TRBV9 and J usage is TRBJ1-1; tentative D call: TRBD1 (6 bases). The germline CDR1 and CDR2 sequences are SGDLS and YYNGEE. This CDR3 comprises 13 residues. V lost 3 bases to trimming and J lost 7 bases, with 13 bases between them. The DNA for the CDR3 is TGTGCCAGCAGCGCGGGACAATCTGATGAAGCTTTCTTT. Amino acid sequence: CASSAGQSDEAFF.